Each of the 29 T cell receptor beta chains below was sequenced from the same sample in a study of T cell repertoires in cytomegalovirus infection. These TCRs are of unknown antigen specificity. Each CDR3 protein is one row after TCRdb ran MiXCR on the reads. The profile shows hundreds of thousands of distinct CDR3 sequences, 30% to 40% of them singletons. Sequencing was performed on cultured CD8+ T cells from PBMCs, taken from culture after CMV antigen stimulation. These receptor sequences come from a human donor in good health (CMV status not recorded). Some clones in this sample may be carry-over from other donors' samples.

This clonotype came up a few times. The CDR3 is CASSSYKDPYEQYF. CDR3 nucleotide sequence: TGTGCCAGCAGCTCCTACAAAGACCCATACGAGCAGTACTTC. The V gene is TRBV11-3, the J gene TRBJ2-7; D unclear. With 4 bases removed from V and 4 bases from J, the gap between germline ends came to 14 bases. Germline CDR1 is SGHNT and CDR2 is YENEEA. This CDR3 comprises 14 residues.

The chain combines TRBV6-2 or TRBV6-3 with TRBJ1-1; D gene unclear. Trimming left V 7 bases short and J 5 bases short, with 14 bases between. CDR1 and CDR2 (germline): MNHEY, SVGEGT. There are 13 residues in the CDR3. The CDR3, as DNA: TGTGCCAGCACCGTCGGAAAAGGGACTGAAGCTTTCTTT. It yields the protein CASTVGKGTEAFF.

As concerns this clonotype: One junction end does not reproduce the germline sequence, and a read error may be involved. J is TRBJ2-7 and V is TRBV5-1; D may be TRBD2 (5 bases). The CDR3 sequence is 14 residues long. Germline V gene data show CDR1 as SGHRS and CDR2 as YFSETQ. The CDR3 region is CACSLAGGGYEQYF. For the CDR3, the DNA is TGCGCCTGCAGCTTGGCAGGAGGCGGATACGAGCAGTACTTC. The whole variable domain, remainder taken from reference TRBV5-1 and TRBJ2-7, is KAGVTQTPRYLIKTRGQQVTLSCSPISGHRSVSWYQQTPGQGLQFLFEYFSETQRNKGNFPGRFSGRQFSNSRSEMNVSTLELGDSALYLCACSLAGGGYEQYFGPGTRLTVT.

The chain uses TRBV7-3 and TRBJ2-3, with 10 bases fitting TRBD2. This CDR3 has 17 amino acids. Germline CDR1 reads SGHTA; CDR2 reads FQGTGA. The J segment lost 3 bases and the V segment lost 5 bases, leaving 11 bases of the junction unmatched. The CDR3 loop reads CASSPRERGGRTDTQYF. As DNA, the CDR3 is TGTGCCAGCAGCCCTCGTGAGCGGGGGGGCCGGACAGATACGCAGTATTTT.

This clonotype was counted only a few times. V and J are TRBV6-2 or TRBV6-3 and TRBJ2-7; tentatively, D is TRBD1 (6 bases). Germline assignment: CDR1 MNHEY and CDR2 SVGEGT. The CDR3 sequence is 21 residues long. Trimming removed 5 bases from V and 6 bases from J, with 38 bases in between. The CDR3 bases are TGTGCCAGCAGTCACTATTACGACAGCACCTTCGATGGGGGCCTAGAGGGCGAGCAGTACGTC. Translating it yields CASSHYYDSTFDGGLEGEQYV.

The V gene is TRBV20-1, the J gene TRBJ2-5, with 9 bases identical to TRBD2. This CDR3 spans 17 amino acids. Germline CDR1 and CDR2: DFQATT and SNEGSKA (reference sequence). The J segment lost 5 bases and the V segment lost 3 bases, leaving 16 bases of the junction unmatched. The CDR3 DNA reads TGCAGTGCTAGTTCCCTCGTAGCGGGGGCCGACTCGGAGACCCAGTACTTC. This encodes CSASSLVAGADSETQYF.

This clonotype has only a few counts. The V call is TRBV27, the J call TRBJ1-2; maybe TRBD1 (5 bases). V lost 4 bases, J lost 13 bases, and 16 bases lay in between. This CDR3 contains 12 residues. The germline V gene has CDR1 MNHEY and CDR2 SMNVEV (reference sequence). This chain's CDR3 is CASSSLGTDCTF. The CDR3 coding sequence is TGTGCCAGCAGTTCATTGGGGACGGACTGCACCTTC.

This clonotype was seen more than once but under ten times. This chain connects TRBV5-5 to TRBJ2-7; TRBD1 aligns across 9 bases. In germline, CDR1 is SGHKS, CDR2 YYEKEE (reference sequence). Losses at the gene ends were 3 bases for V and 5 bases for J; bases not matched to a gene: 3. This CDR3 is built from 13 residues. The DNA for the CDR3 is TGTGCCAGCAGCTGGGGACAGGGCAACGAGCAGTACGTC. It translates to CASSWGQGNEQYV.

As to this clonotype: It may be a read error: a sequence one base away is much more abundant. V gene TRBV7-6 combines with J gene TRBJ2-1; D not resolved. Germline assignment: CDR1 SGHVS and CDR2 FNYEAQ. The CDR3 has 15 amino acids. The CDR3 sequence: CACSPFGSANNEQFF. The CDR3 DNA follows: TGTGCCTGCAGCCCATTCGGGTCGGCGAACAATGAGCAGTTCTTC.

In its sample, this clonotype was seen many times. The V and J genes are TRBV6-5 and TRBJ1-2; D is undetermined. V lost 0 bases and J 4 bases, leaving 12 bases between the germline ends. Germline V gene data show CDR1 as MNHEY and CDR2 as SVGAGI. This CDR3 has 15 residues. DNA of the CDR3: TGTGCCAGCAGTTACTCTGCCGCTAGTAGCTATGGCTACACCTTC. It translates to CASSYSAASSYGYTF.

This clonotype came up many times. V and J are TRBV7-6 and TRBJ2-1, with 8 bases aligning to TRBD2. CDR1 SGHVS and CDR2 FNYEAQ come from the germline V gene. The CDR3 extends over 18 amino acids. The V and J ends lost 4 bases and 7 bases, in that order; junction bases with no gene match: 18. CDR3 in DNA: TGTGCCAGCAGCTCACTCGATCTATCTGCGGGGGGAAGGAATGAGCAGTTCTTC. It translates to CASSSLDLSAGGRNEQFF.

This rearrangement joins TRBV24-1 to TRBJ2-3, with a possible D match to TRBD1 (5 bases). The V and J ends lost 7 bases and 6 bases respectively, with 10 bases between them. CDR1 KGHDR and CDR2 SFDVKD come from the germline V gene. The CDR3 covers 12 residues. The CDR3 protein is CATSHRGDTQYF. For the CDR3, the DNA is TGTGCCACCAGCCATAGGGGTGATACGCAGTATTTT.

J is TRBJ2-7 and V is TRBV6-5; D gene uncertain. Germline CDR1 reads MNHEY; CDR2 reads SVGAGI. Between the trimmed V and J ends, which lost 0 bases and 5 bases, there was a span of 14 bases. This CDR3 has 15 residues. The CDR3 sequence: CASSYSTGGVHEQYF. The CDR3 DNA sequence: TGTGCCAGCAGTTACTCGACGGGTGGGGTCCACGAGCAGTACTTC.

The rearrangement links TRBV2 to TRBJ1-2; D unresolved. Germline V lookup: CDR1 SNHLY, CDR2 FYNNEI. This CDR3 has 15 residues. Between the trimmed V and J ends, which lost 4 bases and 4 bases, there was a span of 16 bases. DNA for the CDR3: TGTGCCAGCAGTGGGGCGCCAGAACCAGGCTATGGCTACACCTTC. It is translated as CASSGAPEPGYGYTF.

The chain joins TRBV18 to TRBJ2-1; TRBD1 agrees at 10 bases. CDR1 is KGHSH, CDR2 LQKENI, per germline. Trimming took 5 bases from V and 10 from J; bases not matched to a gene: 11. The CDR3 length is 15 residues. The CDR3 nucleotides are TGTGCCAGCTCAGAGGGACAGGGGAGGCTGGGAGAGCAGTTCTTC. Amino acid sequence: CASSEGQGRLGEQFF.

This chain connects TRBV7-9 to TRBJ2-5; D is unresolved. The germline V gene encodes CDR1 SEHNR and CDR2 FQNEAQ (reference sequence). V was trimmed by 5 bases and J by 3 bases, leaving 10 bases between them. The CDR3 loop spans 13 amino acids. CDR3 loop: CASSTPLEETQYF. The CDR3 DNA follows: TGTGCCAGCAGCACACCCCTCGAAGAGACCCAGTACTTC.

This clonotype was detected many times. This chain joins TRBV6-5 and TRBJ2-3; the match to TRBD2 covers 9 bases. Trimming removed 8 bases from V and 5 bases from J; junction bases left unmatched: 11. The germline V gene encodes CDR1 MNHEY and CDR2 SVGAGI. CDR3 length: 15 amino acids. The CDR3 region is CASGMGGGAKDTQYF. In DNA, the CDR3 is TGTGCCAGCGGGATGGGCGGGGGGGCCAAAGATACGCAGTATTTT.

This sequence joins TRBV4-1 and TRBJ1-6; TRBD1 is a possible D gene (6 bases). CDR1 is MGHRA and CDR2 is YSYEKL in the germline V gene. This CDR3 comprises 14 residues. V was trimmed by 4 bases and J by 6 bases, leaving 10 bases between them. As DNA, the CDR3 is TGCGCCAGCAGCCTGGGGACACTTAATTCACCCCTCCACTTT. Protein product: CASSLGTLNSPLHF.

This clonotype has at least ten counts. The chain joins TRBV6-5 to TRBJ2-1; D gene unclear. The CDR3 sequence is 15 residues long. Per the germline V gene, CDR1 is MNHEY and CDR2 is SVGAGI. V was clipped by 0 bases and J by 6 bases, with 12 bases between them. In nucleotides, the CDR3 is TGTGCCAGCAGTTACTCGGCAGACCTGGCCAATGAGCAGTTCTTC. It translates to CASSYSADLANEQFF.

This clonotype was detected a few times. The genes are TRBV6-5 and TRBJ1-1; maybe TRBD1 (5 bases). Germline CDR1 MNHEY, CDR2 SVGAGI. Trimming left V 0 bases short and J 0 bases short, with 20 bases between. This CDR3 contains 19 residues. The CDR3 DNA reads TGTGCCAGCAGTTACTCGACCCCAGGGTCCCTCGGTTTGAACACTGAAGCTTTCTTT. Its protein product is CASSYSTPGSLGLNTEAFF.

This chain connects TRBV6-1 to TRBJ1-2; D remains ambiguous. The CDR3 is 11 amino acids. V was shortened by 6 bases and J by 6 bases, with 8 bases between the two germline ends. Germline V lookup: CDR1 MNHNS, CDR2 SASEGT. This CDR3 reads CASRGLHGYTF. In nucleotides, the CDR3 is TGTGCCAGCAGAGGACTCCATGGCTACACCTTC.

As regards this clonotype: A junction boundary mismatches the germline segment, possibly from a read error. This sequence joins TRBV20-1 and TRBJ2-1, with D possibly matching TRBD2 (7 bases). Germline loops: CDR1 DFQATT, CDR2 SNEGSKA (reference sequence). This CDR3 is 13 amino acids long. The CDR3 protein is CSASGQIYNEQFF. CDR3 coding DNA: TGCAGCGCTAGCGGACAGATATACAATGAGCAGTTCTTC.

CDR3 nucleotide sequence: TGTGCCAGCAGTTACCCTAGCGGAGAGACCCAGTACTTC. Its protein product is CASSYPSGETQYF. J is TRBJ2-5 and V is TRBV6-5, with 7 bases matching TRBD2. The junction had 1 base not matched to a gene; V was cut back by 2 bases and J by 4 bases. This CDR3 is 13 amino acids long. Looked up from germline, CDR1 is MNHEY and CDR2 is SVGAGI.

The chain carries TRBV7-8 and TRBJ1-5; TRBD1 agrees at 7 bases. CDR3 length equals 18 residues. Germline CDR1 and CDR2: SGHVS and FQNEAQ. Trimming removed 4 bases from V and 4 bases from J; junction bases left unmatched: 16. CDR3 sequence reads: CASSSRGRQGRRNQPQHF. The CDR3 DNA follows: TGTGCCAGCAGCTCTAGGGGGAGACAGGGAAGAAGGAATCAGCCCCAGCATTTT.

This clonotype was observed a few times. Relative to the germline gene, one junction end is altered; a read error may explain this. The V gene is TRBV7-7, the J gene TRBJ1-4, with D unclear. The germline V gene has CDR1 SSHAT and CDR2 FNYEAQ (reference sequence). The CDR3 is made up of 13 amino acids. CDR3 region: CASSLLRVEKLFF. CDR3 sequence (DNA): TGTGCTAGCAGCTTACTCAGAGTGGAAAAACTGTTTTTT.

This clonotype was counted at least ten times. The chain is built from TRBV7-2 and TRBJ2-5, with D maybe TRBD2 (7 bases). V lost 5 bases to trimming and J lost 5 bases, with 21 bases between them. Germline-derived CDR1 and CDR2 are SGHTA and FQGNSA. The CDR3 is 16 residues long. The CDR3 here is CASSPSWGGKRETQYF. CDR3 coding DNA: TGTGCCAGCAGCCCCTCGTGGGGGGGCAAAAGGGAGACCCAGTACTTC. Full variable domain (missing parts from reference TRBV7-2 and TRBJ2-5): GAGVSQSPSNKVTEKGKDVELRCDPISGHTALYWYRQSLGQGLEFLIYFQGNSAPDKSGLPSDRFSAERTGGSVSTLTIQRTQQEDSAVYLCASSPSWGGKRETQYFGPGTRLLVL.

This clonotype was detected only once. The chain links TRBV5-1 to TRBJ1-2; D gene ambiguous. Germline CDR1 is SGHRS and CDR2 is YFSETQ. The V gene lost 7 bases and the J gene lost 4 bases, with 14 bases spanning the gap. This CDR3 spans 13 amino acids. The CDR3 region is CASFPHESYGYTF. The CDR3 bases are TGCGCCAGCTTCCCCCATGAAAGCTATGGCTACACCTTC.

Of note for this clonotype: One junction end does not reproduce the germline sequence, and a read error may be involved. The chain couples TRBV5-1 to TRBJ2-1; no clear D gene. Looked up from germline, CDR1 is SGHRS and CDR2 is YFSETQ. This CDR3 contains 11 residues. For the CDR3, the DNA is TGCGCCAGCAGCTTGGCCGCGGAATCGATCTTC. Its translation: CASSLAAESIF.

In DNA form, the CDR3 reads TGTGCCAGCAGCCCGGTGAGACAGGGGAGCTCCTACAATGAGCAGTTCTTC. Amino acids: CASSPVRQGSSYNEQFF. V usage is TRBV7-9 and J usage is TRBJ2-1, with TRBD1 matching over 8 bases. Germline V lookup: CDR1 SEHNR, CDR2 FQNEAQ (reference sequence). After removal of 5 bases from V and 0 bases from J, the junction contained 9 bases not matched to a gene. This CDR3 contains 17 residues.